The TCR beta chain under discussion was sequenced for a study of blood T cells in healthy people across ages. Of note for this clonotype: The target antigen is unknown.

CDR1 and CDR2 from the germline V gene are ENHRY and SYGVKD. V was pared by 2 bases and J by 5 bases, with 12 bases between. The CDR3 is 14 amino acids. A second PCR, run for roughly 7 to 11 cycles, used a sample-barcoded 5' primer plus a J-beta primer mix. TCRdb re-called the 5' RACE reads with MiXCR, one entry per CDR3 protein. The profile shows 760,000 or so distinct CDR3 sequences, roughly 25% of them singletons. Study-level findings and limits: A greater number of naive CD4+ cells and higher diversity distinguished long-lived donors from aged donors. Donor CMV status, an unknown factor, possibly confounded changes in expanded clonotypes.

Separately, the same data were catalogued under a study of T cells of mothers and their children. According to that study: All extracted RNA went into cDNA synthesis, about 1.6 ug per 15 ul. Reads recorded for TCR beta CDR3 numbered over 8.5 million per mother and approximately 3.2 million per child.

The sample comprised blood. The chain employs TRBV10-3 and TRBJ2-5; the D gene is possibly TRBD1 (5 bases). This receptor was obtained from a boy aged 5-17 years in good health. This CDR3 is CAISEATKGETQYF. The CDR3 DNA reads as TGTGCCATCAGTGAGGCCACCAAGGGGGAGACCCAGTACTTC.